The text below deals with one T cell receptor (beta chain). This specimen comes from a study of blood T cell repertoires in COVID-19. Study at large: From T cells, B-cell-depleted T cells, or PBMCs came the material, which was cDNA or gDNA.

Data came from immunoSEQ multiplex PCR; TCRdb stores just in-frame clones and leaves some out. This sample has about 240,000 clones, with roughly 89% found just once. The TCR comes from a woman aged 30 to 39 who had recovered from COVID-19. What was sequenced was PBMCs or T cells enriched from blood (not recorded which).

The CDR3 DNA follows: TGTGCCAGCAGCCGAGGCGGGGGAAGCTCCTACGAGCAGTACTTC. Its protein product is CASSRGGGSSYEQYF. The rearrangement joins TRBV7-8 to TRBJ2-7, with 7 nucleotides matching TRBD2. The V and J ends lost 5 bases and 0 bases, in that order; junction bases with no gene match: 7. Germline V gene data show CDR1 as SGHVS and CDR2 as FQNEAQ. The CDR3 runs to 15 residues.